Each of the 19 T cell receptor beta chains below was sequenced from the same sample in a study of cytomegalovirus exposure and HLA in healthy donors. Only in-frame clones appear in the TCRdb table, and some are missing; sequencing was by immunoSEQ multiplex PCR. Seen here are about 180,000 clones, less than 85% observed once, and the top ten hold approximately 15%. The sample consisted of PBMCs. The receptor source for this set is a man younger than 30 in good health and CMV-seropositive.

CDR3 in DNA: TGTGCCAGCAGGACAGTGTCCTCCTACAATGAGCAGTTCTTC. It encodes CASRTVSSYNEQFF. The rearrangement links TRBV27 to TRBJ2-1, with TRBD1 as a possible D gene (5 bases). CDR3 length: 14 amino acids. V lost 6 bases, J lost 0 bases, and 9 bases lay in between. CDR1 is MNHEY, CDR2 SMNVEV, per germline (reference sequence).

CDR3 sequence reads: CASSQETAGRAYNEQFF. CDR3 in DNA: TGCGCCAGCAGCCAAGAGACAGCCGGGAGAGCGTACAATGAGCAGTTCTTC. The genes are TRBV4-1 and TRBJ2-1; D possibly corresponds to TRBD2 (6 bases). Looked up from germline, CDR1 is MGHRA and CDR2 is YSYEKL. The CDR3 runs to 17 residues. V was shortened by 0 bases and J by 4 bases, with 16 bases between the two germline ends.

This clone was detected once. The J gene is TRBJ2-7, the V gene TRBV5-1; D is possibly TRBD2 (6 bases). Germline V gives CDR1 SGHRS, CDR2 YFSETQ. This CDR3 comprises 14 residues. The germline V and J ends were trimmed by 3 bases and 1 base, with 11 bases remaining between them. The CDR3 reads CASSYGGQSYEQYF. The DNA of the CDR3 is TGCGCCAGCAGCTACGGGGGTCAGTCCTACGAGCAGTACTTC.

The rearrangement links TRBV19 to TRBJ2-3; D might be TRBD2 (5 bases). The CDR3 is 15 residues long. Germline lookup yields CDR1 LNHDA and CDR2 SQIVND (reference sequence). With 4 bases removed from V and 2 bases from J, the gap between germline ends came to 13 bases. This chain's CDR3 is CASSSSGSVTDTQYF. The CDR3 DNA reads TGTGCCAGTAGTAGTTCGGGATCGGTCACAGATACGCAGTATTTT.

In nucleotides, the CDR3 is TGCGCCAGCAGCTTGAGGAGCGGGGCCGACTACGAGCAGTACTTC. Translating gives CASSLRSGADYEQYF. V usage is TRBV5-1 and J usage is TRBJ2-7, with 7 nucleotides matching TRBD2. Unmatched junction bases numbered 7, after V lost 1 base and J lost 3 bases. CDR1 SGHRS and CDR2 YFSETQ come from the germline V gene. The CDR3 is made up of 15 amino acids.

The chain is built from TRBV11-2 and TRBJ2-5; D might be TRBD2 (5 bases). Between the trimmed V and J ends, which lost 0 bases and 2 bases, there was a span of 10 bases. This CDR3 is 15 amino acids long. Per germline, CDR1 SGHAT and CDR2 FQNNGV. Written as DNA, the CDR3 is TGTGCCAGCAGCTTAGATATGGGAGCACAAGAGACCCAGTACTTC. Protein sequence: CASSLDMGAQETQYF. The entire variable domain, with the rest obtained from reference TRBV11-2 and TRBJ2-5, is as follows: EAGVAQSPRYKIIEKRQSVAFWCNPISGHATLYWYQQILGQGPKLLIQFQNNGVVDDSQLPKDRFSAERLKGVDSTLKIQPAKLEDSAVYLCASSLDMGAQETQYFGPGTRLLVL.

This CDR3 is CASSPYVQTSGSKEQYF. The CDR3 bases are TGCGCCAGCAGCCCTTACGTTCAGACTAGCGGGTCTAAGGAGCAGTACTTC. V is TRBV5-1 and J is TRBJ2-7; TRBD2 agrees at 10 bases. Trimming removed 4 bases from V and 7 bases from J; junction bases left unmatched: 17. Germline V gives CDR1 SGHRS, CDR2 YFSETQ. The CDR3 runs to 17 residues.

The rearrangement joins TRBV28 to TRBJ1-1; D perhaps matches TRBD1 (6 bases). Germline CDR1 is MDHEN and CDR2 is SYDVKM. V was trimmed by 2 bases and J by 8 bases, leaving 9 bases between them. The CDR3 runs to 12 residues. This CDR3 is CASSLPQGEAFF. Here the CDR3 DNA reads TGTGCCAGCAGTTTACCGCAGGGGGAAGCTTTCTTT.

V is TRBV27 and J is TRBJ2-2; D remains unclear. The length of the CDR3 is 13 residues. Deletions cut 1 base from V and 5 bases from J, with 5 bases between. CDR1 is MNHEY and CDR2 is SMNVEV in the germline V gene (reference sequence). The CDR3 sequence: CASSLFLTGELFF. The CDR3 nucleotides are TGTGCCAGCAGTTTATTCTTGACCGGGGAGCTGTTTTTT.

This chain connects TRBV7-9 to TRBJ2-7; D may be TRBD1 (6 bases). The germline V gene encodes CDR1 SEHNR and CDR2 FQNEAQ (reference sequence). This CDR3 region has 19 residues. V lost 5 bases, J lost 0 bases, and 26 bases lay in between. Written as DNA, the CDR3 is TGTGCCAGCAGCCCATTCGTGTTTATGGGACAAACCTCCTCCTACGAGCAGTACTTC. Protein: CASSPFVFMGQTSSYEQYF.

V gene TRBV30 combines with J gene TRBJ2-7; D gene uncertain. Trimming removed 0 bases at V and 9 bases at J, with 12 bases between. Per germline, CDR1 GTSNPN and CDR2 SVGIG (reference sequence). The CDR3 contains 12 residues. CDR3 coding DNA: TGTGCCTGGAGTGTTGAACAGCCAGTGCAGTACTTC. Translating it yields CAWSVEQPVQYF.

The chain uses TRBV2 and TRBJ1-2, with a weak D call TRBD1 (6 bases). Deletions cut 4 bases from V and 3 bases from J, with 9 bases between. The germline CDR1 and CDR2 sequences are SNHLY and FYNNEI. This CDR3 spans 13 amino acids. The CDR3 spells CASSARGHYGYTF. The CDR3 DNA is TGTGCCAGCAGTGCCAGGGGCCACTATGGCTACACCTTC.

The CDR3 DNA sequence: TGTGCCAGCAGTTTAAGGGCCCGGCGGGACACCGGGGAGCTGTTTTTT. This codes for CASSLRARRDTGELFF. This rearrangement joins TRBV27 to TRBJ2-2; D is perhaps TRBD2 (5 bases). The CDR3 contains 16 residues. Germline V gene lookup returns CDR1 MNHEY and CDR2 SMNVEV (reference sequence). The V gene lost 2 bases and the J gene lost 3 bases, with 13 bases spanning the gap.

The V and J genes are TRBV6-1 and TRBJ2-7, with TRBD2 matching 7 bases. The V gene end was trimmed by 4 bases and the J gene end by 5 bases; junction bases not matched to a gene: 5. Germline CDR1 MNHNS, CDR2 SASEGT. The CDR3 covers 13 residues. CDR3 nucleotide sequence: TGTGCCAGCAGTGGTCAGGGAGGGGACGAGCAGTACTTC. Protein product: CASSGQGGDEQYF.

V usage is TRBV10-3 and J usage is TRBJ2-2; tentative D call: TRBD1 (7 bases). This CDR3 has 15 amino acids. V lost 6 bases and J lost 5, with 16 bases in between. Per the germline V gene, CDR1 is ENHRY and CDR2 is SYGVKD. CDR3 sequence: CAISGEGAGTGELFF. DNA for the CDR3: TGTGCCATCAGCGGCGAGGGGGCGGGGACCGGGGAGCTGTTTTTT.

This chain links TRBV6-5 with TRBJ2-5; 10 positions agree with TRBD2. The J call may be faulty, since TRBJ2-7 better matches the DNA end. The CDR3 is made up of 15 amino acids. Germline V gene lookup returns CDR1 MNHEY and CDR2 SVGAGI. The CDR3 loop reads CASSYSAGGKNEQYF. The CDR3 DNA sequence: TGTGCCAGCAGTTACTCAGCGGGAGGGAAAAACGAGCAGTACTTC.

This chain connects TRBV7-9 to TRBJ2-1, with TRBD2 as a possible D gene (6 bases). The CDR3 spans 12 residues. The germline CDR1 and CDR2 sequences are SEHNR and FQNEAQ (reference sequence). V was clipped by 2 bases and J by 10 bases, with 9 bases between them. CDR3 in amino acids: CASSLIAGEQFF. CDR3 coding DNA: TGTGCCAGCAGCTTAATTGCGGGGGAGCAGTTCTTC.

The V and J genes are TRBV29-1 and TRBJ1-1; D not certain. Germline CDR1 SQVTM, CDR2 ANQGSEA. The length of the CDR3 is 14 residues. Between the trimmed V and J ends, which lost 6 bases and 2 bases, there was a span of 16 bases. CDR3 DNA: TGCAGCGTGTCCCAGTCGGGTTTTAACACTGAAGCTTTCTTT. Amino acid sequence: CSVSQSGFNTEAFF. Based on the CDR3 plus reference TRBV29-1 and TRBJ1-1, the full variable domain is SAVISQKPSRDICQRGTSLTIQCQVDSQVTMMFWYRQQPGQSLTLIATANQGSEATYESGFVIDKFPISRPNLTFSTLTVSNMSPEDSSIYLCSVSQSGFNTEAFFGQGTRLTVV.

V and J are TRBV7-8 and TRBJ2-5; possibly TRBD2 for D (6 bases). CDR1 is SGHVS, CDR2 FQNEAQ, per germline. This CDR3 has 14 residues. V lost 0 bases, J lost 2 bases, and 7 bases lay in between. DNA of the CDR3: TGTGCCAGCAGCTTAGCGGGGGGTCAAGAGACCCAGTACTTC. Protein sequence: CASSLAGGQETQYF. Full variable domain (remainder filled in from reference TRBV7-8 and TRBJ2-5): GAGVSQSPRYKVAKRGQDVALRCDPISGHVSLFWYQQALGQGPEFLTYFQNEAQLDKSGLPSDRFFAERPEGSVSTLKIQRTQQEDSAVYLCASSLAGGQETQYFGPGTRLLVL.